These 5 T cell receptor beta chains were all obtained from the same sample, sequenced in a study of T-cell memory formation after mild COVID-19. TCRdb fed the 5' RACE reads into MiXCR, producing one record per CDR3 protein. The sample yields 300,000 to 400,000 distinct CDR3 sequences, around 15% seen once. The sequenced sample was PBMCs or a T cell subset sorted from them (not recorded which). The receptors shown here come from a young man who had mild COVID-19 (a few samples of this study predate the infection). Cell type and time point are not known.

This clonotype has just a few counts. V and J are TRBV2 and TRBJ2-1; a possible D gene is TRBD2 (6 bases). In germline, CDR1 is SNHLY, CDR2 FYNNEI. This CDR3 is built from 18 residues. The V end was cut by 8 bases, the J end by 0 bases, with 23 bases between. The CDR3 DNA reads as TGTGCCAGCCAAGGGGCCAGGAGGGGTGAACCCTCCTACAATGAGCAGTTCTTC. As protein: CASQGARRGEPSYNEQFF.

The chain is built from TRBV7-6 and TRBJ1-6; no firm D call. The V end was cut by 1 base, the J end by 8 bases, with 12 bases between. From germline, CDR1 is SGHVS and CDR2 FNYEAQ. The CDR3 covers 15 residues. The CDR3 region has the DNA TGTGCCAGCAGCTTAGTCCCGAGTCGAGATTCACCCCTCCACTTT. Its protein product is CASSLVPSRDSPLHF.

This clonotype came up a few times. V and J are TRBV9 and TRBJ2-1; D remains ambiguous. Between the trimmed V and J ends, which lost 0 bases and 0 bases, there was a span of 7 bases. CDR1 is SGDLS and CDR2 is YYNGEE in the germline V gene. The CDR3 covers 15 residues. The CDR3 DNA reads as TGTGCCAGCAGCGTAGAGGTTGGCTCCTACAATGAGCAGTTCTTC. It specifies CASSVEVGSYNEQFF.

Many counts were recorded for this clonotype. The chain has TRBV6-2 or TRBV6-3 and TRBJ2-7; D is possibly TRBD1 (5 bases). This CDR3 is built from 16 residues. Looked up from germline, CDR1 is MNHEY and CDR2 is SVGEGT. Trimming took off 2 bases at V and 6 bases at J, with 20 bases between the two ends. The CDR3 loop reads CASSYGETAPPSEQYV. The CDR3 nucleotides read TGTGCCAGCAGTTACGGTGAGACAGCCCCTCCCTCCGAGCAGTACGTC.

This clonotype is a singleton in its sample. This CDR3 is CASSYSASGINEQFF. Here the CDR3 DNA reads TGTGCCAGCAGCTATTCGGCTAGCGGAATCAATGAGCAGTTCTTC. The chain uses TRBV7-6 and TRBJ2-1; 7 bases align to TRBD2. V shed 4 bases and J 6 bases; nucleotides not matched to a gene: 9. The CDR3 totals 15 residues. CDR1 and CDR2 from the germline V gene are SGHVS and FNYEAQ.